The clone carrying this T cell receptor (beta chain) has only a few counts. The antigen is not known. The entry originates in a study of T-cell reconstitution after alpha-beta-depleted transplantation in children. General study findings and limits: Reported findings indicate that, about two months after transplant, alpha-beta T cells came from several hundred expanded clones, which were derived from non-depleted graft cells. At one year after transplant, newly produced T cells mostly accounted for T-cell counts and diversity.

Unique molecular identifiers were incorporated during preparation of the TCRbeta library. TCRdb independently ran MiXCR on the PCR reads; one entry per CDR3 protein. The table lists around 420,000 distinct CDR3 sequences, around 15% of them singletons. The CDR3 has 15 amino acids. Losses at the gene ends were 2 bases for V and 5 bases for J; bases not matched to a gene: 10. Germline CDR1 reads SGHNT; CDR2 reads YYREEE (reference sequence). The chain has TRBV5-4 and TRBJ2-7, with 7 bases that match TRBD1. Sequencing was performed on PBMCs, mostly from graft donor cells, taken 360 days after TCRalphabeta/CD19-depleted stem cell transplant. This receptor was obtained from a boy younger than two who had a stem cell transplant for Wiskott-Aldrich syndrome, so the T cells may come from the graft donor. The CDR3 DNA reads TGTGCCAGCAGCTTCAAACAGGGGCTTCCCCACGAGCAGTACTTC. Translation gives CASSFKQGLPHEQYF.